Each of the 12 T cell receptor beta chains below was sequenced from the same sample in a study of cytomegalovirus exposure and HLA in healthy donors. This PCR relied on a set of 60 Vbeta primers and 13 Jbeta primers. Generated by immunoSEQ multiplex PCR, the TCRdb table keeps only in-frame clones and is missing some. In the table there are 90,000 to 150,000 clones, 55% to 65% of which are singletons. The material sequenced was PBMCs. The receptors here all came from a man between 35 and 55 years old in good health and CMV-seropositive.

This chain joins TRBV5-1 and TRBJ2-2; D is unresolved. The germline V gene encodes CDR1 SGHRS and CDR2 YFSETQ. The CDR3 totals 14 residues. V was pared by 5 bases and J by 2 bases, with 10 bases between. The CDR3 nucleotides are TGCGCCAGCAGGTTTCAGGAAAACACCGGGGAGCTGTTTTTT. It translates to CASRFQENTGELFF.

This clone is a singleton in its sample. J is TRBJ2-5 and V is TRBV21-1; TRBD2 reflects the table's D call only, with no check against the DNA. TRBV21-1 is a known pseudogene. This CDR3 is built from 15 residues. The DNA of the CDR3 is TGTGCCAGCAGCTTCAGGACTAGCGGGGGAGAGACCCAGTACTTC. It encodes CASSFRTSGGETQYF.

The sample holds a few counts of this clone. The chain recombines TRBV7-3 with TRBJ1-2, with 12 positions matching TRBD1. After removal of 0 bases from V and 7 bases from J, the junction contained 0 bases not matched to a gene. Germline CDR1 SGHTA, CDR2 FQGTGA. The CDR3 covers 14 residues. CDR3 DNA: TGTGCCAGCAGCTTAACGGGACAGGGGGCTGGCTACACCTTC. Amino acid sequence: CASSLTGQGAGYTF.

The V call is TRBV6-5, the J call TRBJ2-5, with D possibly being TRBD1 (5 bases). The J call may be mistaken, given a closer DNA end match to TRBJ2-7. The length of the CDR3 is 14 residues. Per germline, CDR1 MNHEY and CDR2 SVGAGI. Here the CDR3 DNA reads TGTGCCAGCAGTTACGGTAGGGGTTCGAACGAGCAGTACTTC. Amino acids: CASSYGRGSNEQYF.

This clone appeared a few times. The V call is TRBV2, the J call TRBJ1-5; 9 positions match TRBD1. J was trimmed by 6 bases and V by 1 base; bases with no gene match: 4. This CDR3 has 15 residues. Per germline, CDR1 SNHLY and CDR2 FYNNEI. The CDR3 region is CASSEEWTGAQPQHF. The CDR3 DNA reads as TGTGCCAGCAGTGAAGAGTGGACAGGGGCTCAGCCCCAGCATTTT.

This clone was recorded a few times. This chain connects TRBV7-8 to TRBJ2-7; 7 nucleotides match TRBD1. With 5 bases clipped from V and 2 bases from J, the junction kept 3 bases outside the gene matches. Germline CDR1 is SGHVS and CDR2 is FQNEAQ. The length of the CDR3 is 13 residues. The CDR3 coding sequence is TGTGCCAGCAGCCCACAGGGGACCTACGAGCAGTACTTC. Residues: CASSPQGTYEQYF.

Only a few counts were recorded for this clone. The CDR3 nucleotides are TGTGCCAGTAGTCAGACGACTAGCGGGAGGGAGCTAAATGAGCAGTTCTTC. Protein: CASSQTTSGRELNEQFF. This chain connects TRBV19 to TRBJ2-1; 14 nucleotides match TRBD2. Trimming cost V 5 bases and J 7 bases; bases outside gene matches: 10. The length of the CDR3 is 17 residues. CDR1 is LNHDA, CDR2 SQIVND, per germline (reference sequence).

Only a few counts were recorded for this clone. One end of the junction varies from germline; a read error may be responsible. The chain recombines TRBV7-9 with TRBJ1-2; the D gene is possibly TRBD1 (5 bases). Germline V gene sequence: CDR1 SEHNR, CDR2 FQNEAQ (reference sequence). There are 12 residues in the CDR3. The CDR3 sequence is CSSSLGESGYTF. CDR3 DNA: TGTTCCAGCAGCTTAGGGGAGTCTGGCTACACCTTC. The entire variable domain, with the rest obtained from reference TRBV7-9 and TRBJ1-2, is as follows: DTGVSQNPRHKITKRGQNVTFRCDPISEHNRLYWYRQTLGQGPEFLTYFQNEAQLEKSRLLSDRFSAERPKGSFSTLEIQRTEQGDSAMYLCSSSLGESGYTFGSGTRLTVV.

This clone was observed a handful of times. The rearrangement joins TRBV28 to TRBJ1-1, with a possible D match to TRBD1 (5 bases). Germline V lookup: CDR1 MDHEN, CDR2 SYDVKM. This CDR3 is built from 14 residues. Deletions cut 2 bases from V and 8 bases from J, with 15 bases between. The CDR3 reads CASSLIQGRGEAFF. The CDR3 coding sequence is TGTGCCAGCAGTTTAATTCAAGGCCGGGGGGAAGCTTTCTTT. Combining the CDR3 with reference TRBV28 and TRBJ1-1 gives the whole variable domain DVKVTQSSRYLVKRTGEKVFLECVQDMDHENMFWYRQDPGLGLRLIYFSYDVKMKEKGDIPEGYSVSREKKERFSLILESASTNQTSMYLCASSLIQGRGEAFFGQGTRLTVV.

This clone was seen a handful of times. This chain links TRBV5-4 with TRBJ2-1; 9 bases map to TRBD2. The germline V gene encodes CDR1 SGHNT and CDR2 YYREEE (reference sequence). The CDR3 contains 15 residues. Trimming at V came to 2 bases and at J to 4 bases, leaving 4 bases not matched to a gene. CDR3 protein: CASSLRLAEYNEQFF. Here the CDR3 DNA reads TGTGCCAGCAGCTTAAGACTAGCGGAATACAATGAGCAGTTCTTC.

As DNA, the CDR3 is TGTGCCAGCAGTCACTCCGGGACTAGCGGAGCTCCCCCCACAGATACGCAGTATTTT. It yields the protein CASSHSGTSGAPPTDTQYF. This chain uses TRBV7-2 with TRBJ2-3, with 11 bases identical to TRBD2. The V segment lost 6 bases and the J segment 2 bases; nucleotides outside the gene matches: 16. CDR1 SGHTA and CDR2 FQGNSA come from the germline V gene. The CDR3 is 19 amino acids.

The chain links TRBV28 to TRBJ2-7, with D maybe TRBD1 (6 bases). V was pared by 6 bases and J by 3 bases, with 24 bases between. CDR1 is MDHEN, CDR2 SYDVKM, per germline. This CDR3 has 17 residues. CDR3: CASRGGGAGASIYEQYF. The CDR3 DNA reads TGTGCCAGCAGAGGGGGTGGGGCAGGGGCCTCGATCTACGAGCAGTACTTC.